This T cell receptor (beta chain) derives from a study of cytomegalovirus exposure and HLA in healthy donors. Clones were sequenced by immunoSEQ multiplex PCR, and TCRdb holds only the in-frame ones, with some missing. The repertoire holds 150,000 to 200,000 clones, approximately 86% seen once, with 2% to 2.5% in the top ten. This CDR3 has 15 amino acids. Germline loops: CDR1 MGHRA, CDR2 YSYEKL. V was clipped by 4 bases and J by 1 base, with 13 bases between them. The sequenced sample was PBMCs. The clonotype was recovered from a man aged 25-40 years in good health and CMV-seropositive. The chain links TRBV4-1 to TRBJ1-1, with a possible D match to TRBD1 (6 bases). CDR3 in amino acids: CASSPRGTANTEAFF. CDR3 sequence (DNA): TGCGCCAGCAGCCCTAGGGGGACCGCGAACACTGAAGCTTTCTTT.